This entry features one T cell receptor (beta chain) sequence. Germline V CDR1 and CDR2: KGHSY, FQNENV. CDR3 length: 15 amino acids. V lost 1 base, J lost 10 bases, and 14 bases lay in between. The data were obtained in a study of blood T cell repertoires in COVID-19. About the research overall: Samples came from the United States, Italy and Spain, spanning acute and convalescent COVID-19.

In the original processing: Reference gene primer amplification gave nucleated cell count estimates. The method was immunoSEQ multiplex PCR; TCRdb's version includes in-frame clones alone and lacks a portion of them. V and J calls and clone size are copied from that table; D and trimming were computed from the DNA. The data hold 110,000 or so clones, with approximately 84% observed a single time. This clonotype was sampled from a man between 45 and 60 years old with acute or convalescent COVID-19. Specimen: peripheral blood. The V call is TRBV16, the J call TRBJ1-6; tentative D call: TRBD1 (6 bases). The CDR3 nucleotides read TGTGCCAGCAGCCAATTCTCCCAGGGACAATCACCCCTCCACTTT. Amino acid sequence: CASSQFSQGQSPLHF.